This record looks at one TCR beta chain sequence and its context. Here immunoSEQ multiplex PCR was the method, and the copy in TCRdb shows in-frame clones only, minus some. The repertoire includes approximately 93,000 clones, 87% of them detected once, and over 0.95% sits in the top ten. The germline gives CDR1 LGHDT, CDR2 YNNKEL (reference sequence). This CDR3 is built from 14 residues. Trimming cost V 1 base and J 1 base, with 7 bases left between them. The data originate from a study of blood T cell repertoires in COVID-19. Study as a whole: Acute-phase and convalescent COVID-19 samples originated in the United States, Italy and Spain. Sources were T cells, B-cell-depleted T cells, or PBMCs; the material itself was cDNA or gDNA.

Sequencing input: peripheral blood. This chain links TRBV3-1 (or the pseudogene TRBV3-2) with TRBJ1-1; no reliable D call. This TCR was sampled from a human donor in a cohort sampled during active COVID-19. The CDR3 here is CASSQGPGNTEAFF. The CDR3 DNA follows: TGTGCCAGCAGCCAAGGTCCGGGGAACACTGAAGCTTTCTTT.